The text below deals with one TCR beta chain. No antigen is known for it. With 2 bases clipped from V and 10 bases from J, the junction kept 7 bases outside the gene matches. Per germline, CDR1 SGHDT and CDR2 YYEEEE. CDR3 length: 15 residues. This record belongs to a study of T cell repertoires in aging, cancer and after chemotherapy. The study's findings and limits: Rebound thymic output was suggested by rising median generation probability during chemotherapy in each cancer cohort.

A mixed TRB-A/B primer pool amplified rearranged TRB by multiplex touch-down PCR. TCRdb ran MiXCR on the multiplex PCR reads and lists one entry per CDR3 protein. The sample yields approximately 790 distinct CDR3 sequences, roughly half seen once. The template was genomic DNA from peripheral blood, not RNA. The V gene is TRBV5-6, the J gene TRBJ1-6; 9 bases agree with TRBD1. What was sequenced was blood. The clonotype was recovered from a human donor with a blood cancer. DNA for the CDR3: TGTGCCAGCAGCTTTACCGGGACAGGGAACTCACCCCTCCACTTT. It is translated as CASSFTGTGNSPLHF.